The T cell receptor (beta chain) described here comes from a study of Ad26.COV2.S vaccination and SARS-CoV-2 variants. Study in general: Ad26.COV2.S was injected intramuscularly once or twice, 56 days apart. Study-wide results and caveats: The authors reported substantial breadth in spike-specific CD8+ and CD4+ T cell responses after vaccination. Whether participants received vaccine or placebo, their non-spike TCR breadth was similar.

This clone was observed once. The antigen is not known. The sample's treatment: 19 received Ad26.COV2.S at low or high dose, single or two shots; about 5 received placebo; per-sample allocation not given. Sample collection was performed on day 63 after the first vaccine or placebo injection. The sample came from a Boston adult aged 18-55 years. This table comes from immunoSEQ multiplex PCR, and its TCRdb copy is limited to in-frame clones, with some not included. The sample consists of 380,000 or so clones, 80% to 90% of them appearing once. The TCR comes from a person aged 18-65 years who received the Ad26.COV2.S COVID-19 vaccine or a placebo. The input for sequencing was peripheral blood, taken in a trial of Ad26.COV2.S vaccine versus placebo.

In DNA form, the CDR3 reads TGTGCCAGCAGCTTGTTGAGAGAGCAGTACTTC. Translated: CASSLLREQYF. The J gene is TRBJ2-7, the V gene TRBV11-1; D unresolved. Germline V gene data show CDR1 as SGHAT and CDR2 as FQDESV (reference sequence). Trimming took 3 bases from V and 7 from J, leaving 7 bases between them. The CDR3 loop spans 11 amino acids. The full variable domain, in which reference TRBV11-1 and TRBJ2-7 provide the parts outside the CDR3, is EAEVAQSPRYKITEKSQAVAFWCDPISGHATLYWYRQILGQGPELLVQFQDESVVDDSQLPKDRFSAERLKGVDSTLKIQPAELGDSAMYLCASSLLREQYFGPGTRLTVT.